The next 20 T cell receptor beta chains were all read from a single sample in a study of regulatory T cells in long-lasting Graves disease. Both iRepertoire HTBI primers and Arm-PCR of CDR3 regions were used to build the TCR beta libraries. TCRdb recomputed calls from the multiplex PCR reads with MiXCR, one row per CDR3 protein. The sample has 500,000 to 700,000 distinct CDR3 sequences, 16% seen once; the top ten hold approximately 18%. Time point reported: newly diagnosed GD, antithyroid drugs for less than 3 months. Extracted PBMC RNA gave rise to the TCR library. This same sample was also taken into another study, of T cells in Graves' hyperthyroidism and ophthalmopathy.

Sequences were derived from peripheral blood mononuclear cells (PBMCs), sampled at new diagnosis, from a patient treated with antithyroid drugs. Receptors originate from a woman between 25 and 40 years old with Graves disease.

This clonotype came up a few times. V usage is TRBV7-9 and J usage is TRBJ1-2; D call uncertain. V was cut by 5 bases and J by 0 bases, with 19 bases left in between. Germline V lookup: CDR1 SEHNR, CDR2 FQNEAQ (reference sequence). This CDR3 has 17 amino acids. This CDR3 is CASSRGRSEETNYGYTF. The CDR3 DNA follows: TGTGCCAGCAGCCGAGGCCGATCGGAGGAGACTAACTATGGCTACACCTTC.

The genes are TRBV7-3 and TRBJ2-3; a possible D gene is TRBD2 (5 bases). Looked up from germline, CDR1 is SGHTA and CDR2 is FQGTGA. Trimming took 5 bases from V and 2 from J, leaving 14 bases between them. The CDR3 is made up of 15 amino acids. The DNA for the CDR3 is TGTGCCAGCAGCCCACTAGGATCGGACACAGATACGCAGTATTTT. Translation: CASSPLGSDTDTQYF.

The table lists this clonotype with many counts. The rearrangement joins TRBV27 to TRBJ2-7; 11 positions match TRBD1. Germline V lookup: CDR1 MNHEY, CDR2 SMNVEV (reference sequence). Trimming took 4 bases from V and 3 from J; bases not matched to a gene: 8. The length of the CDR3 is 16 residues. In DNA form, the CDR3 reads TGTGCCAGCAGTTCACGCCTGGACAGGGGGCTCTACGAGCAGTACTTC. Its translation is CASSSRLDRGLYEQYF.

As concerns this clonotype: A much larger clone lies a single base off, so this may be a read error. V gene TRBV28 combines with J gene TRBJ1-5, with D hard to call. Germline assignment: CDR1 MDHEN and CDR2 SYDVKM. CDR3 size: 12 residues. The CDR3 nucleotides read TGTGCCAGCGCCCTCGGTAGTCAGTCCCAGCATTTT. This codes for CASALGSQSQHF.

This clonotype was observed a handful of times. The V and J genes are TRBV19 and TRBJ2-6; D is unclear. The CDR3 contains 12 residues. V was clipped by 6 bases and J by 7 bases, with 7 bases between them. The germline V gene has CDR1 LNHDA and CDR2 SQIVND (reference sequence). The CDR3 here is CASRPTANVLTF. The DNA of the CDR3 is TGTGCCAGTAGGCCTACTGCCAACGTCCTGACTTTC.

This clonotype occurred many times. V and J are TRBV7-8 and TRBJ2-1; 9 bases match TRBD1. The J call may not be correct, given that the DNA end is closer to TRBJ2-5. The germline V gene encodes CDR1 SGHVS and CDR2 FQNEAQ. The CDR3 length is 18 residues. The CDR3 coding sequence is TGTGCCAGCAGCTTAGGGACTTGGGACAGGGCTTGGGGAGAGACCCAGTACTTC. It yields the protein CASSLGTWDRAWGETQYF.

This clonotype was counted at least ten times. This CDR3 is CASSPDQGYIADEQFF. CDR3 bases: TGTGCCAGCAGTCCTGATCAGGGGTATATCGCCGATGAGCAGTTCTTC. V usage is TRBV28 and J usage is TRBJ2-1; TRBD1 is a possible D gene (6 bases). This CDR3 comprises 16 residues. V lost 5 bases, J lost 8 bases, and 22 bases lay in between. CDR1 and CDR2 (germline): MDHEN, SYDVKM.

The V and J genes are TRBV19 and TRBJ2-7; either TRBD1 or TRBD2 may supply D (5 bases each). Germline V gene sequence: CDR1 LNHDA, CDR2 SQIVND (reference sequence). The CDR3 runs 14 residues. V lost 3 bases, J lost 7 bases, and 16 bases lay in between. This CDR3 is CASSIKGRGSEQYF. Written as DNA, the CDR3 is TGTGCCAGTAGTATCAAGGGACGGGGATCTGAGCAGTACTTC.

The chain combines TRBV20-1 with TRBJ2-1, with TRBD2 matching 10 bases. This CDR3 has 14 residues. Germline lookup yields CDR1 DFQATT and CDR2 SNEGSKA (reference sequence). V lost 5 bases to trimming and J lost 3 bases; unmatched junction nucleotides: 4. CDR3: CSACTSGNYNEQFF. The CDR3 DNA is TGCAGTGCTTGTACTAGCGGGAACTACAATGAGCAGTTCTTC.

This clonotype has a count of ten or more. The J gene is TRBJ1-5, the V gene TRBV15, with 11 positions matching TRBD1. The V gene's germline CDR1 is LNHNV and CDR2 YYDKDF (reference sequence). With 3 bases clipped from V and 5 bases from J, the junction kept 9 bases outside the gene matches. The CDR3 contains 17 residues. CDR3 in DNA: TGTGCCACCAGCAGGGGGACCGGGACAGGGGGAGATCAGCCCCAGCATTTT. Its protein product is CATSRGTGTGGDQPQHF.

In this sample, this clonotype turned up a few times. V is TRBV12-3 or TRBV12-4 and J is TRBJ2-7; 7 nucleotides match TRBD2. The CDR3 has 14 amino acids. The V and J ends lost 6 bases and 1 base, in that order; junction bases with no gene match: 6. CDR3 nucleotides: TGTGCCAGCAGCTTCCAGGGACTATCCTACGAGCAGTACTTC. It encodes CASSFQGLSYEQYF.

This clonotype was recorded at least ten times. The rearrangement uses TRBV28 and TRBJ2-1; TRBD1 aligns across 9 bases. CDR3 size: 14 residues. V was clipped by 5 bases and J by 7 bases; unmatched bases: 6. Germline lookup yields CDR1 MDHEN and CDR2 SYDVKM. CDR3 nucleotide sequence: TGTGCCAGCAGTCCTCCGGGACAGGGAAATGAGCAGTTCTTC. It encodes CASSPPGQGNEQFF. The complete variable domain, with remaining parts taken from reference TRBV28 and TRBJ2-1, reads DVKVTQSSRYLVKRTGEKVFLECVQDMDHENMFWYRQDPGLGLRLIYFSYDVKMKEKGDIPEGYSVSREKKERFSLILESASTNQTSMYLCASSPPGQGNEQFFGPGTRLTVL.

The genes are TRBV7-9 and TRBJ2-3; D not resolved. Trimming pared 3 bases from V and 5 bases from J, leaving 15 bases between. CDR1 is SEHNR, CDR2 FQNEAQ, per germline (reference sequence). This CDR3 comprises 15 residues. This chain's CDR3 is CASSFGFDPRDTQYF. CDR3 coding DNA: TGTGCCAGCAGCTTTGGATTCGACCCCAGAGATACGCAGTATTTT.

This clonotype occurred many times. The CDR3 nucleotides read TGTGCCAGCAGTGATCAGGGGCCGTACACTGAAGCTTTCTTT. Its protein is CASSDQGPYTEAFF. This chain joins TRBV6-1 and TRBJ1-1, with TRBD1 as a possible D gene (6 bases). Per the germline V gene, CDR1 is MNHNS and CDR2 is SASEGT. CDR3 length: 14 residues. Deletions cut 3 bases from V and 3 bases from J, with 11 bases between.

This clonotype was detected ten times or more. The V and J genes are TRBV28 and TRBJ1-2; D gene ambiguous. V shed 4 bases and J shed 2 bases, with 5 bases lying between them. From germline, CDR1 is MDHEN and CDR2 SYDVKM. This CDR3 spans 12 amino acids. CDR3: CASSSQNYGYTF. The CDR3 nucleotides are TGTGCCAGCAGTTCCCAGAACTATGGCTACACCTTC.

This clonotype was seen ten or more times. The chain joins TRBV7-2 to TRBJ2-2; 7 bases are shared with TRBD2. This CDR3 spans 18 amino acids. The V segment lost 3 bases and the J segment 3 bases; nucleotides outside the gene matches: 13. The germline CDR1 and CDR2 sequences are SGHTA and FQGNSA. CDR3 protein: CASSLGPLGLADTGELFF. In DNA, the CDR3 is TGTGCCAGCAGCTTGGGACCCCTCGGGCTAGCGGACACCGGGGAGCTGTTTTTT.

This clonotype was detected ten times or more. CDR3 in DNA: TGTGCCAGCAGCCCACGGCGGGTAGACTATGGCTACACCTTC. It is translated as CASSPRRVDYGYTF. This chain uses TRBV7-6 with TRBJ1-2, with unresolved D. The CDR3 runs to 14 residues. V was cut by 5 bases and J by 3 bases, with 13 bases left in between. The germline V gene encodes CDR1 SGHVS and CDR2 FNYEAQ.

The sample holds a few counts of this clonotype. This chain links TRBV18 with TRBJ2-7; TRBD1 might be the D (5 bases). The CDR3 totals 16 residues. Germline CDR1 reads KGHSH; CDR2 reads LQKENI. The V end lost 0 bases, the J end lost 4 bases, and 16 bases lay between the germline ends. The CDR3: CASSPPTLQGVYEQYF. In nucleotides, the CDR3 is TGTGCCAGCTCACCACCCACCCTTCAGGGCGTATACGAGCAGTACTTC. Together with reference TRBV18 and TRBJ2-7, the CDR3 gives the full variable domain: NAGVMQNPRHLVRRRGQEARLRCSPMKGHSHVYWYRQLPEEGLKFMVYLQKENIIDESGMPKERFSAEFPKEGPSILRIQQVVRGDSAAYFCASSPPTLQGVYEQYFGPGTRLTVT.

This clonotype was seen only a few times. Here the CDR3 reads CSVIRGTANYGYTF. In DNA form, the CDR3 reads TGCAGTGTTATAAGGGGGACAGCTAACTATGGCTACACCTTC. This chain uses TRBV20-1 with TRBJ1-2; 7 bases map to TRBD1. This CDR3 region has 14 residues. Per germline, CDR1 DFQATT and CDR2 SNEGSKA (reference sequence). Losses at the gene ends were 7 bases for V and 0 bases for J; bases not matched to a gene: 8.

This clonotype was seen at least ten times. The rearrangement links TRBV28 to TRBJ2-7, with D perhaps TRBD1 (6 bases). Germline CDR1 is MDHEN and CDR2 is SYDVKM. V gave up 6 bases and J gave up 0 bases, with 9 bases separating them. The CDR3 loop spans 13 amino acids. CDR3 loop: CASRGASSYEQYF. The DNA of the CDR3 is TGTGCCAGCAGGGGGGCTAGCTCCTACGAGCAGTACTTC. Full variable domain (remainder filled in from reference TRBV28 and TRBJ2-7): DVKVTQSSRYLVKRTGEKVFLECVQDMDHENMFWYRQDPGLGLRLIYFSYDVKMKEKGDIPEGYSVSREKKERFSLILESASTNQTSMYLCASRGASSYEQYFGPGTRLTVT.